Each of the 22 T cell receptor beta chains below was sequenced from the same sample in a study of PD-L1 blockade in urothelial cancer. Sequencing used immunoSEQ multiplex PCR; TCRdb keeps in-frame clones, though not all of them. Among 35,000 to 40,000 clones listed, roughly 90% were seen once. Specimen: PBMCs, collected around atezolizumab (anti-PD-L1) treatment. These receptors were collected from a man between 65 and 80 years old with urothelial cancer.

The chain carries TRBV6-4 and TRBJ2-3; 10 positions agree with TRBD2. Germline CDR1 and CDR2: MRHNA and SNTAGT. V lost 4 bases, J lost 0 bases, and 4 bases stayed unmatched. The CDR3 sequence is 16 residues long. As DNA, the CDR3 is TGTGCCAGCAGTGGGCTAGCGGGAGCTAGCACAGATACGCAGTATTTT. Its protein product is CASSGLAGASTDTQYF.

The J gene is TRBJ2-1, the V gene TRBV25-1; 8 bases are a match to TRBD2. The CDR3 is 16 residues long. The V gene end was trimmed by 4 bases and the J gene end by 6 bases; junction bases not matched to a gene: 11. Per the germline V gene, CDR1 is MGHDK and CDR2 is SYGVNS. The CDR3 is CASSAKLAAPRNEQFF. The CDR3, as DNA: TGTGCCAGCAGTGCCAAACTAGCGGCTCCCCGCAATGAGCAGTTCTTC.

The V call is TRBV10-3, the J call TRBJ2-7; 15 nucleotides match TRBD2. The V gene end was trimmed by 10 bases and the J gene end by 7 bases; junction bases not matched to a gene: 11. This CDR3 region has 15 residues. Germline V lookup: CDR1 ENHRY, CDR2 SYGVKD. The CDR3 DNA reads TGTGCCACAGGACTAGCGGGAGGGCCCGGCCGTGAGCAGTACTTC. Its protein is CATGLAGGPGREQYF.

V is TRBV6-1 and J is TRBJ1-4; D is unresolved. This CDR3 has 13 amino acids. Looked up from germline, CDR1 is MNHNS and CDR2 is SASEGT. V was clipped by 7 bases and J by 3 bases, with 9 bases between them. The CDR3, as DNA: TGTGCCAGCACTTTCGCGGCTAATGAAAAACTGTTTTTT. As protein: CASTFAANEKLFF.

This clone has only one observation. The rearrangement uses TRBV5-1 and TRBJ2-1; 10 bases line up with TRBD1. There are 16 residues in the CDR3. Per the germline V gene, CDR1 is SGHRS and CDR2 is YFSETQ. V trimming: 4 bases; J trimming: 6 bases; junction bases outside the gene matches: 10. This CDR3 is CASSPTDRGPSNEQFF. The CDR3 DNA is TGCGCCAGCAGCCCCACTGACAGGGGGCCCAGCAATGAGCAGTTCTTC.

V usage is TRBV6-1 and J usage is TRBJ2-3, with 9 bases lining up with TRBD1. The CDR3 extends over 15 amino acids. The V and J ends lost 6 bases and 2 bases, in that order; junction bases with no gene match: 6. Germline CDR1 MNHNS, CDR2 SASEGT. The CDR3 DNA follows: TGTGCCAGCAGACTCACAGGGGGCGCCACAGATACGCAGTATTTT. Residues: CASRLTGGATDTQYF.

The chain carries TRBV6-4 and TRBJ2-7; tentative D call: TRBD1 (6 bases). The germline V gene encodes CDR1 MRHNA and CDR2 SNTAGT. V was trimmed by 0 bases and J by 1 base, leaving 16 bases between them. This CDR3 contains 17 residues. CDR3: CASSDSTLQGASYEQYF. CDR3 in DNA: TGTGCCAGCAGTGACTCGACACTACAGGGCGCGTCCTACGAGCAGTACTTC.

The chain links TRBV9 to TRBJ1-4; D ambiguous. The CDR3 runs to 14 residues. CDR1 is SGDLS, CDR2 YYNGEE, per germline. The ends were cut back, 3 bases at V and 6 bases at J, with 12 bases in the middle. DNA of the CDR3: TGTGCCAGCAGCGCCATACATATTGATGAAAAACTGTTTTTT. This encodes CASSAIHIDEKLFF.

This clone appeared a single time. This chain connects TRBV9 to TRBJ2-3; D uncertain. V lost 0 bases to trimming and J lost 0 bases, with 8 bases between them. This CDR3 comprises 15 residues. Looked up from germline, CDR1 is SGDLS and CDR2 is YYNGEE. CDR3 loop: CASSVGHSSTDTQYF. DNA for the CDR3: TGTGCCAGCAGCGTAGGACACTCTAGCACAGATACGCAGTATTTT.

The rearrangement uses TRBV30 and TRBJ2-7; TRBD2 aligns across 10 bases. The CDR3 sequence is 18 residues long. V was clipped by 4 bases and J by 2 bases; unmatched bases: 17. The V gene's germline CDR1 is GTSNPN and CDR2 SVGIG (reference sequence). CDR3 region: CAWNGLAGDLYSPYEQYF. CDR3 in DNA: TGTGCCTGGAACGGCCTAGCGGGAGATCTATACTCCCCCTACGAGCAGTACTTC.

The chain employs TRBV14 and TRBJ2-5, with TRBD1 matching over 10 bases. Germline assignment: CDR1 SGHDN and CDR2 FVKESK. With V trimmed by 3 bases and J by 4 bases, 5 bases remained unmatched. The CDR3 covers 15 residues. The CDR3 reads CASSQPGQGLETQYF. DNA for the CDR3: TGTGCCAGCAGCCAGCCGGGACAGGGGTTAGAGACCCAGTACTTC. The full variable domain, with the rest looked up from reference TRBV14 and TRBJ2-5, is EAGVTQFPSHSVIEKGQTVTLRCDPISGHDNLYWYRRVMGKEIKFLLHFVKESKQDESGMPNNRFLAERTGGTYSTLKVQPAELEDSGVYFCASSQPGQGLETQYFGPGTRLLVL.

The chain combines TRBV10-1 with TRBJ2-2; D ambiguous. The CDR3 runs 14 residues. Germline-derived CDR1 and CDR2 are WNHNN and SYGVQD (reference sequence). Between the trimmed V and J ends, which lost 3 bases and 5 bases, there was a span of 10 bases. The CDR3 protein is CASSDGWVTGELFF. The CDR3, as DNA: TGCGCCAGCAGTGACGGGTGGGTGACCGGGGAGCTGTTTTTT.

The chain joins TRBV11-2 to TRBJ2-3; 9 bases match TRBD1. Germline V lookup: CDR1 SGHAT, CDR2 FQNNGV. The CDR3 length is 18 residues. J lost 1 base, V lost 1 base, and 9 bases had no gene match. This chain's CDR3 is CASSLGTGAPLGTDTQYF. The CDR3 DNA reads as TGTGCCAGCAGCTTAGGGACAGGGGCCCCATTGGGCACAGATACGCAGTATTTT.

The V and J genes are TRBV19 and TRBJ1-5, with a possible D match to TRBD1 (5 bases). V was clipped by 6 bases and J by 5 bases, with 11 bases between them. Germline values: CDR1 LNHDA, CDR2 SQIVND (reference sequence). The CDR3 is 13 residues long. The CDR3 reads CASRVDSYQPQHF. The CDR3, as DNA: TGTGCCAGTAGGGTAGACAGTTATCAGCCCCAGCATTTT.

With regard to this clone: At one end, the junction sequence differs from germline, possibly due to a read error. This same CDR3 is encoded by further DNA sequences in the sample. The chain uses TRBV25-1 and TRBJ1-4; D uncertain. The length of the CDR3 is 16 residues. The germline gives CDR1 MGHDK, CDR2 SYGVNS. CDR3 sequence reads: CASSGGSISANEKLFF. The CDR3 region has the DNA TGTGCCAGCAGTGGCGGAAGTATTTCTGCTAATGAAAAACTATTTTTT.

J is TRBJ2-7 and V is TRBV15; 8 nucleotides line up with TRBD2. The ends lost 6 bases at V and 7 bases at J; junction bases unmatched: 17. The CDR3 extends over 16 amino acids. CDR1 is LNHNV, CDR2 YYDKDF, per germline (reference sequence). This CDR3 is CATRPSGSKGLGEQYF. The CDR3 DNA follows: TGTGCCACCAGGCCAAGCGGGAGTAAAGGGCTGGGGGAGCAGTACTTC.

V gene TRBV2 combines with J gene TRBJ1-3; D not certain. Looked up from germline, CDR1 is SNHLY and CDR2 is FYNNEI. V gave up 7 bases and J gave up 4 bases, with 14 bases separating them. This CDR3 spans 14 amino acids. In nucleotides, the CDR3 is TGTGCCAGCACAACGGAGGGAAAAGGAAACACCATATATTTT. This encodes CASTTEGKGNTIYF.

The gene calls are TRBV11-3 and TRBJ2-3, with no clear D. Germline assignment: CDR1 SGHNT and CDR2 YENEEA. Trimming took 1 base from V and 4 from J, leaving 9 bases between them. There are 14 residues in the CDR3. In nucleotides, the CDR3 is TGTGCCAGCAGCTTAGGCGGCACCCCAGATACGCAGTATTTT. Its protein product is CASSLGGTPDTQYF.

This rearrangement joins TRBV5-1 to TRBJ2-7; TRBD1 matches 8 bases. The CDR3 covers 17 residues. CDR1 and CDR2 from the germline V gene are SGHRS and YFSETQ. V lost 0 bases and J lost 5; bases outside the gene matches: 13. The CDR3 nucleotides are TGCGCCAGCAGCTTGGTTAGGTCAGGGGGCCCCCCCAACGAGCAGTACTTC. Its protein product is CASSLVRSGGPPNEQYF.

CDR3 region: CATSGFGETQYF. In DNA form, the CDR3 reads TGTGCCACCTCAGGGTTCGGGGAGACCCAGTACTTC. This rearrangement joins TRBV2 to TRBJ2-5; D possibly corresponds to TRBD1 (5 bases). The germline V gene has CDR1 SNHLY and CDR2 FYNNEI. Trimming took 10 bases from V and 5 from J, leaving 14 bases between them. The CDR3 has 12 residues.

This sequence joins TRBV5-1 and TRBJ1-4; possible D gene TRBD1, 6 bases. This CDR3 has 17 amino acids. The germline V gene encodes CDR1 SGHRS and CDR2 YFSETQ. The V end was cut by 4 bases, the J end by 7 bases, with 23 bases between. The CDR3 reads CASSPRTDGGGGEKLFF. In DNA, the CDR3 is TGCGCCAGCAGCCCCCGGACAGACGGCGGAGGAGGTGAAAAACTGTTTTTT.

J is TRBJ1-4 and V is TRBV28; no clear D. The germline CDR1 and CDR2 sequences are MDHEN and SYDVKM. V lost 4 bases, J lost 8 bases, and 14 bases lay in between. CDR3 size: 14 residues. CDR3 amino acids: CASSSPVRKEKLFF. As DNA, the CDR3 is TGTGCCAGCAGTTCCCCAGTGAGGAAGGAAAAACTGTTTTTT. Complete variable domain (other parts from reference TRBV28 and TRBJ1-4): DVKVTQSSRYLVKRTGEKVFLECVQDMDHENMFWYRQDPGLGLRLIYFSYDVKMKEKGDIPEGYSVSREKKERFSLILESASTNQTSMYLCASSSPVRKEKLFFGSGTQLSVL.